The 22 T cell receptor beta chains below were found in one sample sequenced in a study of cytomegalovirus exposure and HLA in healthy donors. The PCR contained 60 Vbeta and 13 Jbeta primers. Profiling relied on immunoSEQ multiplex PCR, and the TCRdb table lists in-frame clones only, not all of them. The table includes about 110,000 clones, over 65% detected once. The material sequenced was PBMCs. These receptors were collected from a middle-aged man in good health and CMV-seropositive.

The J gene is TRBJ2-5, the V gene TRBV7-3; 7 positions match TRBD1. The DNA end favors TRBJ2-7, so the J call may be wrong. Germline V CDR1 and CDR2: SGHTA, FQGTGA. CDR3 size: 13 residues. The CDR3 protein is CASSSYRGYEQYF. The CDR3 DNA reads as TGTGCCAGCAGCTCTTACAGGGGCTACGAGCAGTACTTC.

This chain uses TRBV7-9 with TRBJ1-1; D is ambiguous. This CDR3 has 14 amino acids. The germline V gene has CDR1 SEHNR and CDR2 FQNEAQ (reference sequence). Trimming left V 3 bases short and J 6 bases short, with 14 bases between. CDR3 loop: CASSFPLLDAEAFF. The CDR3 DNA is TGTGCCAGCAGCTTTCCCCTCCTAGATGCTGAAGCTTTCTTT. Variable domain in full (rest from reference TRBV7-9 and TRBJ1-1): DTGVSQNPRHKITKRGQNVTFRCDPISEHNRLYWYRQTLGQGPEFLTYFQNEAQLEKSRLLSDRFSAERPKGSFSTLEIQRTEQGDSAMYLCASSFPLLDAEAFFGQGTRLTVV.

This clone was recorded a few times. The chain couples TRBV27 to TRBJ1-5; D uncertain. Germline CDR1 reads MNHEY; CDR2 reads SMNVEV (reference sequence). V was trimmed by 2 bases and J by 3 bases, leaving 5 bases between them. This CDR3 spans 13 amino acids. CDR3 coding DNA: TGTGCCAGCAGTTTACAGGACAATCAGCCCCAGCATTTT. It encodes CASSLQDNQPQHF.

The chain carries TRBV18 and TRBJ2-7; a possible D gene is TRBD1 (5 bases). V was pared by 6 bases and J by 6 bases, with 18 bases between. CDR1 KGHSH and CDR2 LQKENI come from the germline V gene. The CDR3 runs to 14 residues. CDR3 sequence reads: CASSSAMGPGEQYF. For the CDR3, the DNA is TGTGCCAGCTCCTCAGCTATGGGGCCGGGCGAGCAGTACTTC.

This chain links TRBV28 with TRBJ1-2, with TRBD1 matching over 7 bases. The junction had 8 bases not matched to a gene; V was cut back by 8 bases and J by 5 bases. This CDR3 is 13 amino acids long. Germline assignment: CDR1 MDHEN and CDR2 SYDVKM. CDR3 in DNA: TGTGCCAGCCAGATTGACAGGGAATATGGCTACACCTTC. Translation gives CASQIDREYGYTF.

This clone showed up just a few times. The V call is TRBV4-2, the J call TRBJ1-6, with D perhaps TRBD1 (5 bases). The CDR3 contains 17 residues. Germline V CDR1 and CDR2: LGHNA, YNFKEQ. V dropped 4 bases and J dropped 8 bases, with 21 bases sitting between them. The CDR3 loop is CASSPRGGSGNDSPLHF. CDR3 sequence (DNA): TGTGCCAGCAGCCCTCGCGGGGGGAGCGGGAATGATTCACCCCTCCACTTT.

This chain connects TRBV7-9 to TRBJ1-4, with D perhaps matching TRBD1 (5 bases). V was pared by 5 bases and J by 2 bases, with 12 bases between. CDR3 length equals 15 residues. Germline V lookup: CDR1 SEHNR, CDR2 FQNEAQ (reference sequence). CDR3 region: CASSQGVATNEKLFF. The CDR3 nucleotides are TGTGCCAGCAGCCAAGGGGTCGCGACTAATGAAAAACTGTTTTTT.

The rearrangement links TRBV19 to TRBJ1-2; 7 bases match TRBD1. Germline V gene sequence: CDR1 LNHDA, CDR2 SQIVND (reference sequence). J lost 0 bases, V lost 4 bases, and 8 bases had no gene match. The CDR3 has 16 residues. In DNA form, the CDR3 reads TGTGCCAGTAGTAACCAGGGGGATCCGGCTAACTATGGCTACACCTTC. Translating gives CASSNQGDPANYGYTF.

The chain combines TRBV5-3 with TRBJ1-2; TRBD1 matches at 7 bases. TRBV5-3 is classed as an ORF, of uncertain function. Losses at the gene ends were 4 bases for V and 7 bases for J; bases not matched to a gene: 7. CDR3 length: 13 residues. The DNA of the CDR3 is TGTGCCAGAAGCCTCAAAGGGGGCCTTGGCTACACCTTC. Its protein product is CARSLKGGLGYTF.

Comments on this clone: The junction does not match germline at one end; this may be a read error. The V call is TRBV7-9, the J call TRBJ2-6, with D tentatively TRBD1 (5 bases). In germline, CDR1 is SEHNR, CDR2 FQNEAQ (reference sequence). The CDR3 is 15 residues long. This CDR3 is CASSVGGAGANGLTF. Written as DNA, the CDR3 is TGTGCCAGCAGCGTAGGTGGAGCTGGGGCCAACGGCCTGACTTTC.

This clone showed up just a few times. CDR3 coding DNA: TGTGCCAGCAGCTCACCGGGACTAGCGGGGCAAGAGACCCAGTACTTC. Amino acids: CASSSPGLAGQETQYF. J is TRBJ2-5 and V is TRBV7-2; 13 nucleotides line up with TRBD2. The trim removed 4 bases at V and 2 bases at J, leaving 4 bases unmatched. The CDR3 is made up of 16 amino acids. Looked up from germline, CDR1 is SGHTA and CDR2 is FQGNSA.

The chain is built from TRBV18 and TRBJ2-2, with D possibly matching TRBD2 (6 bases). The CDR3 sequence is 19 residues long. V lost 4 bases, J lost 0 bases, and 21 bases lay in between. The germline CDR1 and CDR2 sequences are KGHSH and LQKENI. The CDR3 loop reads CASSQLGLASVTNTGELFF. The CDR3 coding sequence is TGTGCCAGCTCACAATTGGGGCTAGCTAGCGTTACGAACACCGGGGAGCTGTTTTTT. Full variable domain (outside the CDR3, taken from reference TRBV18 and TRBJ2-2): NAGVMQNPRHLVRRRGQEARLRCSPMKGHSHVYWYRQLPEEGLKFMVYLQKENIIDESGMPKERFSAEFPKEGPSILRIQQVVRGDSAAYFCASSQLGLASVTNTGELFFGEGSRLTVL.

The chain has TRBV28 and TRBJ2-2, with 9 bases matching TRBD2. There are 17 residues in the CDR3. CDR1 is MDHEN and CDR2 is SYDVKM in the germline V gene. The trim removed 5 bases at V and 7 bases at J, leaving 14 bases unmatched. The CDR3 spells CASSTVRAGGTDGELFF. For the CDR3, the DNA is TGTGCCAGCAGTACTGTTCGGGCGGGGGGGACGGACGGGGAGCTGTTTTTT.

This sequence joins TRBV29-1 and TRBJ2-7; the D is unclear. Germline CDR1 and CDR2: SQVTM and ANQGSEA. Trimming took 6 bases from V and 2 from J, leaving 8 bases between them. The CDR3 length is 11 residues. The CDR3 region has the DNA TGCAGCGTCTCGACTGCCTACGAGCAGTACTTC. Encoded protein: CSVSTAYEQYF.

CDR3 nucleotide sequence: TGCGCCAGCAGCCAAGATCGGGTCTCGGGTTCACCCCTCCACTTT. It specifies CASSQDRVSGSPLHF. V gene TRBV4-3 combines with J gene TRBJ1-6; D remains ambiguous. V was trimmed by 0 bases and J by 9 bases, leaving 12 bases between them. Germline-derived CDR1 and CDR2 are LGHNA and YSLEER. The CDR3 extends over 15 amino acids.

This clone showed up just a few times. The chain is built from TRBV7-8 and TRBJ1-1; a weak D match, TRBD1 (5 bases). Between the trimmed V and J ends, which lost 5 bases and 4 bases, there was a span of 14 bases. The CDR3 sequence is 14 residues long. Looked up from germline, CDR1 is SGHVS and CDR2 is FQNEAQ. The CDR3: CASSPTGGVTEAFF. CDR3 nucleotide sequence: TGTGCCAGCAGCCCCACCGGGGGGGTCACTGAAGCTTTCTTT.

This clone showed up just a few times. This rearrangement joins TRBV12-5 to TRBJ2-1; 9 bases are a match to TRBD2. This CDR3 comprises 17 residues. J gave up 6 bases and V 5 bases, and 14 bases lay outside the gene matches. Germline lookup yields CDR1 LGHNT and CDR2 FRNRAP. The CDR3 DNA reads TGTGCTAGTGGTACCTCGGGAATAGCGGGAGTGTTCAATGAGCAGTTCTTC. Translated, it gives CASGTSGIAGVFNEQFF.

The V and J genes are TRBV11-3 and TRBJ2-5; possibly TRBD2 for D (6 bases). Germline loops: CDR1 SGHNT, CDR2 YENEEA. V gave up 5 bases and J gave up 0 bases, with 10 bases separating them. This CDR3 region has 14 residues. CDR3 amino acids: CASSPGGYQETQYF. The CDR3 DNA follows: TGTGCCAGCAGCCCTGGGGGGTACCAAGAGACCCAGTACTTC. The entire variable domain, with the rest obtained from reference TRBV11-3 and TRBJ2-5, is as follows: EAGVVQSPRYKIIEKKQPVAFWCNPISGHNTLYWYLQNLGQGPELLIRYENEEAVDDSQLPKDRFSAERLKGVDSTLKIQPAELGDSAVYLCASSPGGYQETQYFGPGTRLLVL.

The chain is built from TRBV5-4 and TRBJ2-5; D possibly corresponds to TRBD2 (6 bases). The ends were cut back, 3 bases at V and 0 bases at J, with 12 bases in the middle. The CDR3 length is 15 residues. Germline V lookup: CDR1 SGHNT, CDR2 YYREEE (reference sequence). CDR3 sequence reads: CASSSRRAYQETQYF. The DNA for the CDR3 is TGTGCCAGCAGCTCGCGGAGGGCCTACCAAGAGACCCAGTACTTC. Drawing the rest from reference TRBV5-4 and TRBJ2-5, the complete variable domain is ETGVTQSPTHLIKTRGQQVTLRCSSQSGHNTVSWYQQALGQGPQFIFQYYREEENGRGNFPPRFSGLQFPNYSSELNVNALELDDSALYLCASSSRRAYQETQYFGPGTRLLVL.

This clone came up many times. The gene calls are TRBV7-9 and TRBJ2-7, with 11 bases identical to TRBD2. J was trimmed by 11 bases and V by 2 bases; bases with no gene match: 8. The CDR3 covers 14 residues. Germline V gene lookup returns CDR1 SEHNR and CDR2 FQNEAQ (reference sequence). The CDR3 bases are TGTGCCAGCAGCTTAACTAGCGGGAGCCTATTGAAGTACTTC. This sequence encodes CASSLTSGSLLKYF.

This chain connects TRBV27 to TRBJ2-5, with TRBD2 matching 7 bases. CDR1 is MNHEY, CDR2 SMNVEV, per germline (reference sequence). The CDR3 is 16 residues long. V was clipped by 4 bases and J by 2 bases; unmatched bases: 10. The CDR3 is CASSSPTSGVQETQYF. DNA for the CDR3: TGTGCCAGCAGTTCCCCCACCAGCGGGGTACAAGAGACCCAGTACTTC.

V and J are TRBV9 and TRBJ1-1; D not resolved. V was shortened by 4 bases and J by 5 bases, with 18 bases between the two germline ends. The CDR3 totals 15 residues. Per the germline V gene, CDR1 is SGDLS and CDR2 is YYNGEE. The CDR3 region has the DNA TGTGCCAGCAGCATCGAAGCGACCCTGGGTACTGAAGCTTTCTTT. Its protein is CASSIEATLGTEAFF.